This T cell receptor (beta chain) originates from a study of T cell changes during pregnancy in multiple sclerosis (dated by TCRdb to between 2018 and 2021). In terms of the full investigation: The study looked at changes in the T cell repertoire across pregnancy in women with multiple sclerosis.

The library was generated by the immunoSEQ multiplex PCR assay. TCRdb mirrors the immuneACCESS table, restricted to in-frame sequences. Some clones are absent from its copies; in checked studies, under half trace to an unresolved V gene, and the reason for the others is unknown. The sample table lists about 43,000 clones, approximately 91% of them with a count of one. The leading ten clones occupy about 1.5% of the sample. The germline V gene gives CDR1 as SGHRS and CDR2 as YFSETQ. V is cut back by 0 bases and J by 6 bases, with 13 bases in the junction unmatched. From the cysteine through the phenylalanine, the CDR3 covers 17 amino acids. Just CDR3 DNA is preserved here, 51 bases in frame from base 1. Points on this clone: What antigen it recognizes has not been identified. Base qualities are not provided; no much larger clone lies one nucleotide away.

This chain is built from TRBV5-1 and TRBJ2-7; 9 junctional bases match TRBD2. Sequenced: PBMCs (not recorded whether the cells were cultured). The TCR originated in a female donor with multiple sclerosis, enrolled in a pregnancy study. The CDR3 protein is CASSLEGGSGSPLEQYF. The nucleotides are TGCGCCAGCAGCTTGGAAGGTGGTAGCGGGAGCCCCCTCGAGCAGTACTTC.